This is a list of T cell receptor beta chains from one sample in a study of blood T cell repertoires in COVID-19. The data were produced by immunoSEQ multiplex PCR, yet TCRdb's version contains in-frame clones alone and is incomplete. The profile covers under 150,000 clones, with around 84% appearing a single time and approximately 2.4% taken by the ten largest. The sample consisted of PBMCs or T cells enriched from blood (not recorded which). All receptors come from a man in his forties with acute COVID-19. Each CDR3 is given with its conserved first and last residue. The D gene is left open where the match is weak.

TRBJ2-1 TRBV5-1 TRBD2 TGCGCCAGCAGCCCTCGACTAGCGGAAACTAGCTCCTACAATGAGCAGTTCTTC CASSPRLAETSSYNEQFF
TRBJ2-1 TRBV10-3 - TGTGCCATCAGTGAGCCCGACCGGGTGGACAATGAGCAGTTCTTC CAISEPDRVDNEQFF
TRBJ2-2 TRBV19 - TGTGCCAGTACCCGGGGGTACACCGGGGAGCTGTTTTTT CASTRGYTGELFF
TRBJ1-4 TRBV6-6 - TGTGCCAGCAGTCGAGAGTACAGGAGCGCGGAGGAAAAACTGTTTTTT CASSREYRSAEEKLFF
TRBJ2-5 TRBV4-1 TRBD2 TGCGCCAGCAGCCCGATAACGGGGGGGCTTGAGACCCAGTACTTC CASSPITGGLETQYF
TRBJ2-3 TRBV5-1 - TGCGCCAGCAGCTTGGGATCGGTGGGCACAGATACGCAGTATTTT CASSLGSVGTDTQYF
TRBJ2-7 TRBV10-3 TRBD2 TGTGCCACCGGGGGACTAGTCTACGAGCAGTACTTC CATGGLVYEQYF
TRBJ2-2 TRBV18 - TGTGCCAGCTCACCACTTGCGGGGCTGGGCACCGGGGAGCTGTTTTTT CASSPLAGLGTGELFF
TRBJ2-7 TRBV28 - TGTGCCAGCGCTGAGAAATACGAGCAGTACTTC CASAEKYEQYF
TRBJ1-1 TRBV18 - TGTGCCAGCTCACCAGCGGCCGAGTTCACTGAAGCTTTCTTT CASSPAAEFTEAFF
TRBJ2-3 TRBV29-1 TRBD2 TGCAGCGTTGTGGCAGCGGGAAACTTAAATACGCAGTATTTT CSVVAAGNLNTQYF
TRBJ1-1 TRBV18 - TGTGCCAGCTCACCACCGGCAACGAACACTGAAGCTTTCTTT CASSPPATNTEAFF
TRBJ2-7 TRBV18 TRBD1 TGTGCCAGCTCACCACAGAACAGGGGGCGAAACGAGCAGTACTTC CASSPQNRGRNEQYF
TRBJ2-1 TRBV2 TRBD2 TGTGCCAGCGCGGGACTAGCGGTATCTTACAATGAGCAGTTCTTC CASAGLAVSYNEQFF
TRBJ2-7 TRBV28 - TGTGCCAGCAGTCCCTGGAGGGCGGGCGCTACCTACGAGCAGTACTTC CASSPWRAGATYEQYF
TRBJ2-3 TRBV18 TRBD2 TGTGCCAGCTCACCATCGGCGGGAGATCAAGATACGCAGTATTTT CASSPSAGDQDTQYF